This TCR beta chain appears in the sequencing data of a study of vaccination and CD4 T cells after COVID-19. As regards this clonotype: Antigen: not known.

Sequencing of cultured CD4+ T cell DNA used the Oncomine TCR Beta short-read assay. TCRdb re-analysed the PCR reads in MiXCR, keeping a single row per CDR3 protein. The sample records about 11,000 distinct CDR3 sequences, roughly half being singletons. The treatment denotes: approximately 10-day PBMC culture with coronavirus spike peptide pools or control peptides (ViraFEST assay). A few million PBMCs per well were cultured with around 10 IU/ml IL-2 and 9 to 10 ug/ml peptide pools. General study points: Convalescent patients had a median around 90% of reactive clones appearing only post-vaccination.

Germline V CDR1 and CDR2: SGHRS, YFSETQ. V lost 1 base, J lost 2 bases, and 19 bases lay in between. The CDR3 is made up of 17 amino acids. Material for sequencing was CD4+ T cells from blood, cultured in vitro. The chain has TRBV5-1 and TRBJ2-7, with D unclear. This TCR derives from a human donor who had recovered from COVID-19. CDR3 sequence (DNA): TGCGCCAGCAGCTTGCAAGGTTCCGGCCGGAATCCCTACGAGCAGTACTTC. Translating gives CASSLQGSGRNPYEQYF.